Listed here are 18 T cell receptor beta chains from one sample, sequenced in a study of T cell repertoires in cytomegalovirus infection. TCRdb reprocessed the reads with MiXCR, giving one entry per CDR3 protein. The table records hundreds of thousands of distinct CDR3 sequences, just under 30% of them present only once. For these TCRs, the target antigens are not known. Sample: cultured PBMCs, taken from culture after CMV antigen stimulation. The receptors derive from a human donor in good health (CMV status not recorded). Some clones in this sample may be carry-over from other donors' samples.

This clonotype was seen more than once but under ten times. This rearrangement joins TRBV15 to TRBJ2-1; 12 nucleotides agree with TRBD2. The CDR3 is made up of 16 amino acids. V dropped 7 bases and J dropped 4; count of bases not matched to a gene: 8. Looked up from germline, CDR1 is LNHNV and CDR2 is YYDKDF (reference sequence). In DNA, the CDR3 is TGTGCCACCATCCCCAACGGACTAGCGGGATACAATGAGCAGTTCTTC. Protein: CATIPNGLAGYNEQFF.

This clonotype has at least ten counts. This chain uses TRBV6-2 or TRBV6-3 with TRBJ2-3; TRBD2 matches at 7 bases. The CDR3 has 13 residues. Germline lookup yields CDR1 MNHEY and CDR2 SVGEGT. J lost 1 base, V lost 11 bases, and 6 bases had no gene match. DNA of the CDR3: TGTGCCTCCCATGGGGGGGGCACAGATACGCAGTATTTT. Translation gives CASHGGGTDTQYF.

This clonotype was seen a handful of times. This chain links TRBV4-3 with TRBJ1-1; D is perhaps TRBD1 (5 bases). This CDR3 comprises 13 residues. The V end was cut by 1 base, the J end by 9 bases, with 12 bases between. Germline CDR1 reads LGHNA; CDR2 reads YSLEER. In DNA, the CDR3 is TGCGCCAGCAGCCAAGGCCCGGGACTGAAAGCTTTCTTT. Protein product: CASSQGPGLKAFF.

This clonotype was seen more than once but under ten times. The chain carries TRBV28 and TRBJ2-3, with D perhaps TRBD1 (5 bases). CDR3 length equals 19 residues. V was trimmed by 2 bases and J by 5 bases, leaving 26 bases between them. The germline V gene has CDR1 MDHEN and CDR2 SYDVKM. The DNA of the CDR3 is TGTGCCAGCAGTTTAATAGGGGCCCCGTTCGACAGCGAAAGAGATACGCAGTATTTT. Its protein product is CASSLIGAPFDSERDTQYF. The entire variable domain, with the rest obtained from reference TRBV28 and TRBJ2-3, is as follows: DVKVTQSSRYLVKRTGEKVFLECVQDMDHENMFWYRQDPGLGLRLIYFSYDVKMKEKGDIPEGYSVSREKKERFSLILESASTNQTSMYLCASSLIGAPFDSERDTQYFGPGTRLTVL.

The V gene is TRBV12-3 or TRBV12-4, the J gene TRBJ1-2; D is uncertain. The CDR3 covers 14 residues. The V gene lost 6 bases and the J gene lost 2 bases, with 13 bases spanning the gap. This CDR3 is CASSPAGRNYGYTF. CDR3 coding DNA: TGTGCCAGCAGCCCGGCGGGCCGGAACTATGGCTACACCTTC.

This clonotype was seen more than once but under ten times. The chain joins TRBV11-1 to TRBJ2-1; possible D gene TRBD2, 5 bases. Trimming took off 5 bases at V and 1 base at J, with 15 bases between the two ends. CDR1 and CDR2 from the germline V gene are SGHAT and FQDESV (reference sequence). The CDR3 totals 16 residues. The CDR3 spells CASSLRSLASYNEQFF. The CDR3 DNA is TGTGCCAGCAGCCTTAGGAGCCTAGCTTCCTACAATGAGCAGTTCTTC.

This clonotype was detected only once. V usage is TRBV5-1 and J usage is TRBJ2-2, with 7 bases that match TRBD1. V gave up 1 base and J gave up 7 bases; unmatched junction bases: 7. The CDR3 has 15 amino acids. Germline V CDR1 and CDR2: SGHRS, YFSETQ. DNA for the CDR3: TGCGCCAGCAGCTTGTTCGACAGGGACGGCGGGGAGCTGTTTTTT. This sequence encodes CASSLFDRDGGELFF.

This clonotype turned up a few times. Possible read error: a much larger clone is one base away. V gene TRBV6-1 combines with J gene TRBJ2-7; D not resolved. The CDR3 is made up of 11 amino acids. Trimming removed 6 bases at V and 3 bases at J, with 6 bases between. Germline V CDR1 and CDR2: MNHNS, SASEGT. Written as DNA, the CDR3 is TGTGCCAGCAGCCCCTACTACGAGCAGTACTTC. It is translated as CASSPYYEQYF.

This chain uses TRBV20-1 with TRBJ2-1; TRBD1 matches 9 bases. The CDR3 extends over 16 amino acids. Trimming took 4 bases from V and 5 from J; bases not matched to a gene: 12. CDR1 is DFQATT, CDR2 SNEGSKA, per germline (reference sequence). The CDR3 nucleotides read TGCAGTGCTAAAATACCGGGACAGGGAAAAAACAATGAGCAGTTCTTC. This encodes CSAKIPGQGKNNEQFF.

This clonotype was observed at least ten times. This chain uses TRBV4-2 with TRBJ2-2, with 7 bases identical to TRBD2. Germline CDR1 reads LGHNA; CDR2 reads YNFKEQ. This CDR3 has 18 residues. V trimming: 5 bases; J trimming: 1 base; junction bases outside the gene matches: 13. DNA of the CDR3: TGTGCCAGCAGCTCGAAGCACCTAGCGGAGGGGAACACCGGGGAGCTGTTTTTT. Amino acid sequence: CASSSKHLAEGNTGELFF.

The chain has TRBV12-3 or TRBV12-4 and TRBJ2-1; 7 nucleotides align to TRBD1. The trim removed 6 bases at V and 4 bases at J, leaving 6 bases unmatched. This CDR3 comprises 14 residues. CDR3 sequence reads: CASSLTGDYNEQFF. The CDR3 nucleotides read TGTGCCAGCAGCCTAACAGGGGATTACAATGAGCAGTTCTTC.

This clonotype was recorded many times. This sequence joins TRBV7-2 and TRBJ2-1, with a tentative D call TRBD2 (6 bases). The germline V and J ends were trimmed by 1 base and 8 bases, with 12 bases remaining between them. The CDR3 consists of 14 residues. The V gene's germline CDR1 is SGHTA and CDR2 FQGNSA. This CDR3 reads CASSLDGRLDEQFF. The CDR3 bases are TGTGCCAGCAGCTTAGACGGGAGATTGGATGAGCAGTTCTTC.

There are a few counts of this clonotype. CDR3 sequence: CASSMGTAGNTIYF. Written as DNA, the CDR3 is TGTGCCAGCAGTATGGGGACGGCTGGAAACACCATATATTTT. The chain joins TRBV3-1 to TRBJ1-3, with TRBD1 as a possible D gene (5 bases). V lost 6 bases and J lost 2, with 11 bases in between. Germline V lookup: CDR1 LGHDT, CDR2 YNNKEL (reference sequence). The CDR3 is 14 amino acids.

V usage is TRBV14 and J usage is TRBJ2-1; TRBD1 agrees at 7 bases. This CDR3 has 16 amino acids. The germline V gene has CDR1 SGHDN and CDR2 FVKESK. J lost 7 bases, V lost 0 bases, and 9 bases had no gene match. The CDR3 loop is CASSQELRGRWNEQFF. Here the CDR3 DNA reads TGTGCCAGCAGCCAAGAGTTAAGGGGGCGATGGAATGAGCAGTTCTTC.

The chain carries TRBV7-2 and TRBJ2-7, with D possibly being TRBD1 or TRBD2 (5 bases each). The ends were cut back, 5 bases at V and 3 bases at J, with 17 bases in the middle. The CDR3 is 15 residues long. CDR1 and CDR2 (germline): SGHTA, FQGNSA. The CDR3 bases are TGTGCCAGCAGCGGGGGTGGTGGTGGTCTCTACGAGCAGTACTTC. This gives the protein CASSGGGGGLYEQYF. Drawing the rest from reference TRBV7-2 and TRBJ2-7, the complete variable domain is GAGVSQSPSNKVTEKGKDVELRCDPISGHTALYWYRQSLGQGLEFLIYFQGNSAPDKSGLPSDRFSAERTGGSVSTLTIQRTQQEDSAVYLCASSGGGGGLYEQYFGPGTRLTVT.

The chain combines TRBV12-3 or TRBV12-4 with TRBJ2-3, with 10 bases fitting TRBD2. After removal of 8 bases from V and 5 bases from J, the junction contained 10 bases not matched to a gene. The CDR3 has 15 amino acids. The CDR3 loop reads CASGAGGPFGDTQYF. The CDR3 region has the DNA TGTGCCAGCGGAGCGGGAGGGCCTTTCGGAGATACGCAGTATTTT.

This clonotype appeared a few times. In DNA, the CDR3 is TGCGCCAGCAGCCGTCTGCGGATGGACGGGGGTAGCACAGATACGCAGTATTTT. Its protein product is CASSRLRMDGGSTDTQYF. The chain uses TRBV4-1 and TRBJ2-3; D might be TRBD2 (6 bases). The germline V gene encodes CDR1 MGHRA and CDR2 YSYEKL. CDR3 length: 18 amino acids. The germline V and J ends were trimmed by 4 bases and 0 bases, with 20 bases remaining between them.

The V and J genes are TRBV27 and TRBJ2-5; the D gene could be TRBD1 or TRBD2 (6 bases each). This CDR3 contains 15 residues. Germline CDR1 and CDR2: MNHEY and SMNVEV (reference sequence). V was clipped by 2 bases and J by 2 bases, with 12 bases between them. The CDR3, as DNA: TGTGCCAGCAGTTTAGGGGGGCGAGGACAAGAGACCCAGTACTTC. It specifies CASSLGGRGQETQYF.